The 21 T cell receptor beta chains reported below all come from one sample, sequenced in a study of OX40 agonist ivuxolimab in advanced cancers. Here immunoSEQ multiplex PCR was the method, and the copy in TCRdb shows in-frame clones only, minus some. This sample has 35,000 or so clones, with under 90% found just once. The material sequenced was CD4+ or CD8+ T cells sorted from blood, taken in a trial of the OX40 agonist ivuxolimab. Receptor source: an adult with an advanced solid tumor such as melanoma, head and neck, liver or kidney cancer.

This clone came up a few times. The genes are TRBV28 and TRBJ1-2; D gene ambiguous. The CDR3 runs to 13 residues. The germline gives CDR1 MDHEN, CDR2 SYDVKM. Trimming took off 3 bases at V and 1 base at J, with 6 bases between the two ends. As DNA, the CDR3 is TGTGCCAGCAGTTTGGGCGTTAACTATGGCTACACCTTC. This encodes CASSLGVNYGYTF.

The gene calls are TRBV6-5 and TRBJ2-3; TRBD2 aligns across 12 bases. Germline CDR1 and CDR2: MNHEY and SVGAGI. V gave up 2 bases and J gave up 0 bases; unmatched junction bases: 0. This CDR3 region has 16 residues. CDR3 amino acids: CASSYGLAGSTDTQYF. The DNA for the CDR3 is TGTGCCAGCAGTTACGGACTAGCGGGAAGCACAGATACGCAGTATTTT.

The CDR3 nucleotides are TGTGCCAGCAGACTACTGCGGGGGGGCCCGGAGACCCAGTACTTC. This codes for CASRLLRGGPETQYF. The chain couples TRBV2 to TRBJ2-5; TRBD2 aligns across 9 bases. Germline CDR1 reads SNHLY; CDR2 reads FYNNEI. This CDR3 is 15 amino acids long. Unmatched junction bases numbered 10, after V lost 6 bases and J lost 5 bases.

The J gene is TRBJ2-7, the V gene TRBV18; 15 bases match TRBD2. The V gene's germline CDR1 is KGHSH and CDR2 LQKENI. V lost 6 bases, J lost 2 bases, and 14 bases stayed unmatched. This CDR3 contains 19 residues. The CDR3 reads CASSGTGTSGRPLTYEQYF. DNA for the CDR3: TGTGCCAGCTCGGGTACCGGGACTAGCGGGAGGCCCCTCACCTACGAGCAGTACTTC. Looking up the rest from reference TRBV18 and TRBJ2-7 gives the full variable domain: NAGVMQNPRHLVRRRGQEARLRCSPMKGHSHVYWYRQLPEEGLKFMVYLQKENIIDESGMPKERFSAEFPKEGPSILRIQQVVRGDSAAYFCASSGTGTSGRPLTYEQYFGPGTRLTVT.

This clone was detected only once. Within the sample, other DNA sequences also encode this same CDR3. The chain joins TRBV27 to TRBJ2-7; no clear D. The V and J ends lost 6 bases and 0 bases respectively, with 6 bases between them. CDR3 length equals 12 residues. CDR1 MNHEY and CDR2 SMNVEV come from the germline V gene (reference sequence). CDR3 in DNA: TGTGCCAGCAGCCTCAGCTCCTACGAGCAGTACTTC. Translating it yields CASSLSSYEQYF.

This chain uses TRBV4-1 with TRBJ1-4; D remains ambiguous. Per the germline V gene, CDR1 is MGHRA and CDR2 is YSYEKL. The CDR3 runs 16 residues. Trimming left V 0 bases short and J 8 bases short, with 16 bases between. CDR3 amino acids: CASSQDPSRVTEKLFF. For the CDR3, the DNA is TGCGCCAGCAGCCAAGATCCATCAAGGGTTACAGAAAAACTGTTTTTT.

This clone is a singleton in its sample. V is TRBV2 and J is TRBJ1-2; no clear D. V was clipped by 9 bases and J by 8 bases, with 19 bases between them. CDR1 is SNHLY, CDR2 FYNNEI, per germline. The CDR3 contains 13 residues. The CDR3 sequence: CARGLGGNRGYTF. CDR3 in DNA: TGTGCCAGAGGGTTAGGTGGGAATAGGGGCTACACCTTC.

The rearrangement uses TRBV7-2 and TRBJ1-1, with no clear D. V was trimmed by 5 bases and J by 10 bases, leaving 14 bases between them. The CDR3 covers 12 residues. Germline CDR1 reads SGHTA; CDR2 reads FQGNSA. The CDR3 spells CASSTYTRGAFF. Here the CDR3 DNA reads TGTGCCAGCAGCACCTACACCCGGGGAGCTTTCTTT.

The chain is built from TRBV18 and TRBJ1-1; 8 bases fit TRBD1. The CDR3 totals 15 residues. After removal of 4 bases from V and 4 bases from J, the junction contained 8 bases not matched to a gene. Germline V gene data show CDR1 as KGHSH and CDR2 as LQKENI. CDR3 protein: CASSRTGPGRTEAFF. DNA for the CDR3: TGTGCCAGCTCACGGACAGGGCCTGGGCGCACTGAAGCTTTCTTT.

The chain combines TRBV19 with TRBJ1-2; 8 nucleotides align to TRBD1. Germline V gene sequence: CDR1 LNHDA, CDR2 SQIVND (reference sequence). CDR3 length equals 13 residues. The trim removed 5 bases at V and 4 bases at J, leaving 3 bases unmatched. CDR3 region: CASSQGAFYGYTF. CDR3 nucleotides: TGTGCCAGTAGTCAGGGGGCGTTCTATGGCTACACCTTC.

Remarks on this clone: Other DNA sequences in the sample encode the same CDR3. This rearrangement joins TRBV9 to TRBJ1-1; D perhaps matches TRBD1 (5 bases). Germline V CDR1 and CDR2: SGDLS, YYNGEE. Trimming pared 2 bases from V and 4 bases from J, leaving 9 bases between. The length of the CDR3 is 13 residues. The CDR3 loop is CASSVGGSTEAFF. DNA of the CDR3: TGTGCCAGCAGCGTCGGGGGGAGCACTGAAGCTTTCTTT.

The gene calls are TRBV4-3 and TRBJ1-6; D is undetermined. The CDR3 contains 14 residues. Germline CDR1 LGHNA, CDR2 YSLEER. V shed 0 bases and J shed 6 bases, with 6 bases lying between them. The CDR3 nucleotides read TGCGCCAGCAGCCAAGACGGCGTTAATTCACCCCTCCACTTT. This translates into CASSQDGVNSPLHF.

This chain connects TRBV9 to TRBJ2-4; D may match TRBD1 or TRBD2 (5 bases each). V was pared by 4 bases and J by 6 bases, with 17 bases between. The CDR3 has 15 residues. Germline V CDR1 and CDR2: SGDLS, YYNGEE. The CDR3 DNA reads as TGTGCCAGCAGCACTCGCTCGACAGAGGGAAACATTCAGTACTTC. Amino acid sequence: CASSTRSTEGNIQYF.

This clone is medium-sized in the sample. This rearrangement joins TRBV11-2 to TRBJ2-7; 7 nucleotides agree with TRBD1. Germline CDR1 SGHAT, CDR2 FQNNGV. The CDR3 has 15 residues. V shed 4 bases, J shed 0 bases, and the junction held 6 bases outside the gene matches. DNA of the CDR3: TGTGCCAGCAGCTGGCCGGGACAGAGCTCCTACGAGCAGTACTTC. It yields the protein CASSWPGQSSYEQYF.

This sequence joins TRBV12-5 and TRBJ2-5, with 7 bases identical to TRBD2. J lost 2 bases, V lost 1 base, and 10 bases had no gene match. The length of the CDR3 is 17 residues. The germline V gene encodes CDR1 LGHNT and CDR2 FRNRAP. This chain's CDR3 is CASGLGVEREAQETQYF. As DNA, the CDR3 is TGTGCTAGTGGTTTGGGGGTTGAGCGGGAAGCGCAAGAGACCCAGTACTTC.

The chain employs TRBV5-1 and TRBJ2-7; 9 bases line up with TRBD1. The CDR3 is 14 residues long. Germline assignment: CDR1 SGHRS and CDR2 YFSETQ. V lost 2 bases to trimming and J lost 2 bases; unmatched junction nucleotides: 2. Written as DNA, the CDR3 is TGCGCCAGCAGCTTAACAGGGGGCCCCTACGAGCAGTACTTC. Its translation is CASSLTGGPYEQYF.

In DNA form, the CDR3 reads TGTGCCAGCAGCTCCAGCGGGGCCCCGGATACGCAGTATTTT. Protein sequence: CASSSSGAPDTQYF. The chain is built from TRBV7-9 and TRBJ2-3, with 7 bases that match TRBD2. The CDR3 consists of 14 residues. CDR1 SEHNR and CDR2 FQNEAQ come from the germline V gene (reference sequence). Unmatched junction bases numbered 7, after V lost 4 bases and J lost 6 bases.

This rearrangement joins TRBV6-1 to TRBJ2-7; tentative D call: TRBD2 (6 bases). Between the trimmed V and J ends, which lost 2 bases and 3 bases, there was a span of 14 bases. Germline-derived CDR1 and CDR2 are MNHNS and SASEGT. This CDR3 has 15 residues. The CDR3 sequence: CASSEPLEGYYEQYF. The CDR3 bases are TGTGCCAGCAGTGAACCCCTGGAGGGCTACTACGAGCAGTACTTC.

This rearrangement joins TRBV7-9 to TRBJ2-1; possibly TRBD1 for D (6 bases). In germline, CDR1 is SEHNR, CDR2 FQNEAQ (reference sequence). The CDR3 length is 14 residues. V lost 3 bases, J lost 4 bases, and 10 bases lay in between. As DNA, the CDR3 is TGTGCCAGCAGCTTTAGGACAGTGTACAATGAGCAGTTCTTC. Its protein is CASSFRTVYNEQFF.

The chain couples TRBV7-9 to TRBJ1-1, with D unresolved. V was pared by 1 base and J by 6 bases, with 3 bases between. This CDR3 comprises 11 residues. The germline gives CDR1 SEHNR, CDR2 FQNEAQ (reference sequence). CDR3 amino acids: CASSLVAEAFF. CDR3 nucleotide sequence: TGTGCCAGCAGCTTAGTGGCTGAAGCTTTCTTT.

The chain carries TRBV7-9 and TRBJ1-1; D remains ambiguous. The germline V gene encodes CDR1 SEHNR and CDR2 FQNEAQ (reference sequence). Trimming pared 5 bases from V and 8 bases from J, leaving 9 bases between. This CDR3 has 11 residues. The CDR3 DNA reads as TGTGCCAGCAGCCCCGGACGGGAAGCTTTCTTT. It translates to CASSPGREAFF.